This T cell receptor beta chain appears in the sequencing data of a study of blood T cell repertoires in COVID-19. Study overall: The samples span acute and convalescent COVID-19 from the United States, Italy and Spain. From T cells, B-cell-depleted T cells, or PBMCs came the material, which was cDNA or gDNA.

Sequencing was performed with immunoSEQ multiplex PCR; in TCRdb, only in-frame clones are kept and a portion is missing. The sample contains 40,000 to 45,000 clones, approximately 91% of which appear only once. V shed 2 bases, J shed 0 bases, and the junction held 3 bases outside the gene matches. This CDR3 contains 15 residues. Germline CDR1 reads LNHNV; CDR2 reads YYDKDF (reference sequence). Sequencing used peripheral blood. This chain uses TRBV15 with TRBJ1-2; 7 nucleotides align to TRBD1. This clonotype was obtained from a human donor in a cohort sampled during active COVID-19. Here the CDR3 reads CATSRPDRANYGYTF. DNA for the CDR3: TGTGCCACCAGCAGACCTGACAGGGCTAACTATGGCTACACCTTC.